The source of this T cell receptor (beta chain) is a study of cytomegalovirus exposure and HLA in healthy donors. Primers: 60 Vbeta forward and 13 Jbeta reverse. The assay was immunoSEQ multiplex PCR, and TCRdb's table has in-frame clones only and misses some. The table has 80,000 or so clones, over 9.5% seen once; the top ten hold around 25%. The CDR3 extends over 14 amino acids. Trimming took off 6 bases at V and 0 bases at J, with 10 bases between the two ends. Germline CDR1 is SEHNR and CDR2 is FQNEAQ (reference sequence). Healthy bone marrow donors supplied every sample. General study findings and limits: The classifier reportedly diagnosed cytomegalovirus status with high sensitivity and specificity. In a later analysis, most CMV-associated TCR beta chains appeared HLA-restricted.

As regards this clone: Its antigen is undetermined.

The chain employs TRBV7-9 and TRBJ2-3, with D perhaps matching TRBD2 (6 bases). The sample comprised PBMCs. This TCR came from a man aged 60 to 69 in good health and CMV-seropositive. The CDR3 coding sequence is TGTGCCAGCAGTCCAGGGACTAGCACAGATACGCAGTATTTT. Translated: CASSPGTSTDTQYF.